This T cell receptor (beta chain) was obtained from a study of shared clonotypes between healthy human individuals. Splitting of CD4+ cells produced CD45RA+ naive and CD45RA-negative memory subsets. The CDR3 is 16 amino acids. From germline, CDR1 is KGHSH and CDR2 LQKENI. J lost 2 bases, V lost 5 bases, and 7 bases had no gene match. Per sorted-subset replicate PCR, input was approximately 0.2 ug DNA, representing tens of thousands of T cell genomes. The repertoire was sequenced with immunoSEQ multiplex PCR; TCRdb's copy has only in-frame clones and lacks some. Of 2 million to 3 million clones listed, 93% are singletons.

The chain couples TRBV18 to TRBJ2-3; 10 bases fit TRBD2. The specimen was naive CD4+ T cells from PBMCs. Subset: CD45RA+ positively selected. This clonotype was obtained from a man younger than 35 in good health. Some clones in this sample may be carry-over from other donors' samples. The CDR3 loop reads CASSSRTSGNTDTQYF. The CDR3 region has the DNA TGTGCCAGCTCATCTAGGACTAGCGGAAACACAGATACGCAGTATTTT.